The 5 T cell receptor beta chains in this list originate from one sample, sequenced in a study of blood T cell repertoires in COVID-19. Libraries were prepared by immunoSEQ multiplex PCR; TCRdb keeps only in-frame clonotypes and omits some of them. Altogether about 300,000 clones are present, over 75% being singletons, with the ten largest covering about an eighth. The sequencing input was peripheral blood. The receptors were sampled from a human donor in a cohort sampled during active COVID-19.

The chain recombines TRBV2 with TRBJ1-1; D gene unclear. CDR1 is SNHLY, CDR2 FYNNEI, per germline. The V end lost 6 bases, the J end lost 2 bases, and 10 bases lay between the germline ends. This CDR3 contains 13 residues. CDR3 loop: CASRADTNTEAFF. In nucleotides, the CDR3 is TGTGCCAGCAGGGCCGACACTAACACTGAAGCTTTCTTT.

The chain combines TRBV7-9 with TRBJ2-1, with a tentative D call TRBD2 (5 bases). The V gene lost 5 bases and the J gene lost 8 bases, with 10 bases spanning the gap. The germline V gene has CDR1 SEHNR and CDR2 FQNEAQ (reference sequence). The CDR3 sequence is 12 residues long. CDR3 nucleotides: TGTGCCAGCAGCGGGGAGTGGGATGAGCAGTTCTTC. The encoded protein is CASSGEWDEQFF.

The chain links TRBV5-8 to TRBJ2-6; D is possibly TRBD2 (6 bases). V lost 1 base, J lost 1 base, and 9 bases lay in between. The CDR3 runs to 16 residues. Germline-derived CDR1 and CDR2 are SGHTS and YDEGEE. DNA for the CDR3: TGTGCCAGCAGCTTGTGGCGGGGATCTGGGGCCAACGTCCTGACTTTC. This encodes CASSLWRGSGANVLTF.

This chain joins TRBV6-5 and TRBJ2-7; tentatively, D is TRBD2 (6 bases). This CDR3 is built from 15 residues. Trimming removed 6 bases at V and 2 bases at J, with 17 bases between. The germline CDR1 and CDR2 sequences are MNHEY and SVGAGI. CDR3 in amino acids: CASRRELATPYEQYF. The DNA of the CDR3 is TGTGCCAGCAGGCGGGAACTAGCCACTCCCTACGAGCAGTACTTC.

CDR3 in amino acids: CASRVQGGATQYF. DNA of the CDR3: TGTGCCAGCAGGGTGCAGGGTGGTGCGACCCAGTACTTC. The chain is built from TRBV21-1 and TRBJ2-5; the tabulated D call, TRBD1, remains unverified against the DNA. TRBV21-1 is deemed a pseudogene. This CDR3 comprises 13 residues.